The 30 T cell receptor beta chains reported below all come from one sample, sequenced in a study of human T cells and chemical hapten exposure (dated by TCRdb to about 2021). The method was RACE. The sequencer listed for this sample is NextSeq 500. The public reads were quality trimmed at Q25 with fastp and then assembled into clones with MiXCR by TCRdb, keeping productive beta chains. CDR3 protein duplicates are merged, each entry listing the most common genes and DNA. The table for this sample lists 100,000 to 150,000 distinct CDR3 sequences; approximately 13% of them were counted only once. The ten biggest clones cover around 0.84% of the sample. The time point label here, explained by the study, means: patch test 1, 2 weeks after DPC sensitization. According to the study, the label for this sample's treatment or condition signals: therapeutic diphenylcyclopropenone sensitization with weekly scalp DPC.

The starting material was whole blood, obtained in connection with sensitization to the hapten diphenylcyclopropenone (DPC). Receptor source: a man between 18 and 29 years old with alopecia areata. Some clones in this sample may be carry-over from other donors' samples.

There are many counts of this clonotype. This CDR3 reads CATRGLLNTEAFF. DNA for the CDR3: TGTGCCACAAGAGGACTTCTGAACACTGAAGCTTTCTTT. V and J are TRBV24-1 and TRBJ1-1; D remains unclear. This CDR3 is built from 13 residues. V was trimmed by 10 bases and J by 0 bases, leaving 11 bases between them. The V gene's germline CDR1 is KGHDR and CDR2 SFDVKD.

The V call is TRBV19, the J call TRBJ2-3; tentatively, D is TRBD2 (5 bases). This CDR3 is 15 amino acids long. Germline CDR1 and CDR2: LNHDA and SQIVND (reference sequence). The V end was cut by 3 bases, the J end by 1 base, with 11 bases between. CDR3 sequence (DNA): TGTGCCAGTAGTATCCGGGAATGGGGCACAGATACGCAGTATTTT. Translated: CASSIREWGTDTQYF.

The rearrangement links TRBV6-5 to TRBJ1-1; D may be TRBD1 (5 bases). The CDR3 covers 13 residues. Looked up from germline, CDR1 is MNHEY and CDR2 is SVGAGI. Trimming pared 2 bases from V and 8 bases from J, leaving 12 bases between. This CDR3 reads CASSYPGTEEAFF. The DNA of the CDR3 is TGTGCCAGCAGTTACCCCGGGACGGAAGAAGCTTTCTTT.

This clonotype turned up a few times. The chain employs TRBV5-1 and TRBJ2-5; D is uncertain. The CDR3 totals 13 residues. Germline V CDR1 and CDR2: SGHRS, YFSETQ. Trimming cost V 5 bases and J 9 bases, with 17 bases left between them. The CDR3 loop is CASSSGFTAAQYF. The CDR3 bases are TGCGCCAGCAGTTCCGGATTTACAGCCGCCCAGTACTTC.

This clonotype was found a few times. V and J are TRBV20-1 and TRBJ2-5; no clear D. The CDR3 runs 13 residues. Germline values: CDR1 DFQATT, CDR2 SNEGSKA (reference sequence). V gave up 3 bases and J gave up 4 bases, with 12 bases separating them. Written as DNA, the CDR3 is TGCAGTGCTAGTACGCTGATTGGAGAGACCCAGTACTTC. Translating it yields CSASTLIGETQYF.

This clonotype has more than one count but fewer than ten. This rearrangement joins TRBV19 to TRBJ1-1; no clear D gene. The germline gives CDR1 LNHDA, CDR2 SQIVND (reference sequence). This CDR3 has 12 amino acids. The ends were cut back, 8 bases at V and 1 base at J, with 8 bases in the middle. The chain's CDR3 is CASLARNTEAFF. In DNA, the CDR3 is TGTGCCAGTCTAGCGAGGAACACTGAAGCTTTCTTT.

This chain connects TRBV28 to TRBJ1-6; weak D call: TRBD1 (5 bases). In germline, CDR1 is MDHEN, CDR2 SYDVKM. The CDR3 runs to 14 residues. Trimming stripped 10 bases from V and 6 bases from J, with 16 bases between. CDR3 protein: CATKWGGFNSPLHF. In DNA form, the CDR3 reads TGTGCCACCAAATGGGGGGGGTTTAATTCACCCCTCCACTTT. Based on the CDR3 plus reference TRBV28 and TRBJ1-6, the full variable domain is DVKVTQSSRYLVKRTGEKVFLECVQDMDHENMFWYRQDPGLGLRLIYFSYDVKMKEKGDIPEGYSVSREKKERFSLILESASTNQTSMYLCATKWGGFNSPLHFGNGTRLTVT.

The table lists this clonotype with a few counts. The chain employs TRBV7-9 and TRBJ1-2; the D gene is possibly TRBD1 (5 bases). This CDR3 contains 13 residues. V lost 0 bases, J lost 3 bases, and 5 bases lay in between. Germline loops: CDR1 SEHNR, CDR2 FQNEAQ (reference sequence). The CDR3 loop is CASSLAQDYGYTF. CDR3 coding DNA: TGTGCCAGCAGCTTAGCACAGGACTATGGCTACACCTTC.

This clonotype has just a few counts. The V call is TRBV5-1, the J call TRBJ1-1; no firm D call. Germline V lookup: CDR1 SGHRS, CDR2 YFSETQ. V was cut by 4 bases and J by 3 bases, with 10 bases left in between. CDR3 length equals 13 residues. CDR3 DNA sequence: TGCGCCAGCAGCCCGGAGGAGTACACTGAAGCTTTCTTT. Translated, it gives CASSPEEYTEAFF.

This clonotype was observed many times. The chain carries TRBV28 and TRBJ1-6; D not resolved. CDR3 length: 12 amino acids. Trimming took 3 bases from V and 8 from J, leaving 5 bases between them. Germline CDR1 MDHEN, CDR2 SYDVKM. The DNA of the CDR3 is TGTGCCAGCAGTTTGCTGGATTCACCCCTCCACTTT. This gives the protein CASSLLDSPLHF.

The chain joins TRBV4-2 to TRBJ1-2; D not certain. This CDR3 is 20 amino acids long. Between the trimmed V and J ends, which lost 1 base and 3 bases, there was a span of 27 bases. Germline loops: CDR1 LGHNA, CDR2 YNFKEQ. CDR3 loop: CASSQAKGIWIEDHHYGYTF. CDR3 in DNA: TGTGCCAGCAGCCAAGCTAAAGGGATTTGGATAGAGGACCACCACTATGGCTACACCTTC.

This clonotype was counted only a few times. This chain joins TRBV5-8 and TRBJ2-1, with TRBD1 matching over 8 bases. CDR3 length: 15 amino acids. Trimming removed 1 base from V and 3 bases from J; junction bases left unmatched: 3. CDR1 is SGHTS, CDR2 YDEGEE, per germline. In DNA form, the CDR3 reads TGTGCCAGCAGCTTGCAGGGGGCAAACTACAATGAGCAGTTCTTC. This gives the protein CASSLQGANYNEQFF.

V and J are TRBV19 and TRBJ2-2; unclear D gene. Trimming cost V 4 bases and J 5 bases, with 11 bases left between them. This CDR3 has 14 residues. Per the germline V gene, CDR1 is LNHDA and CDR2 is SQIVND (reference sequence). CDR3 residues: CASSTSVPTGELFF. The CDR3 coding sequence is TGTGCCAGTAGTACCTCTGTCCCTACCGGGGAGCTGTTTTTT.

This clonotype was seen a few times. The chain combines TRBV28 with TRBJ1-1; D unclear. Germline V CDR1 and CDR2: MDHEN, SYDVKM. V lost 4 bases to trimming and J lost 1 base, with 7 bases between them. CDR3 length equals 13 residues. CDR3 sequence (DNA): TGTGCCAGCAGTTCGGCTGAGAACACTGAAGCTTTCTTT. Encoded protein: CASSSAENTEAFF.

The rearrangement joins TRBV12-3 or TRBV12-4 to TRBJ2-2; a weak D match, TRBD2 (6 bases). V was cut by 4 bases and J by 0 bases, with 12 bases left in between. This CDR3 has 16 residues. The CDR3 here is CASSWRGLANTGELFF. The CDR3 DNA follows: TGTGCCAGCAGTTGGAGGGGCCTCGCGAACACCGGGGAGCTGTTTTTT.

This clonotype was seen ten or more times. This chain joins TRBV25-1 and TRBJ2-5; D is unresolved. Trimming shortened V by 2 bases and J by 3 bases, and 13 bases separated the two germline ends. The CDR3 has 15 residues. Germline CDR1 MGHDK, CDR2 SYGVNS. CDR3 in amino acids: CASSEVETSKETQYF. CDR3 sequence (DNA): TGTGCCAGCAGTGAAGTCGAGACATCGAAAGAGACCCAGTACTTC.

This clonotype was seen a handful of times. DNA of the CDR3: TGCAGTGCTAGATCTACGACAGGGGGCGGTCAGCCCCAGCATTTT. Its protein is CSARSTTGGGQPQHF. The chain recombines TRBV20-1 with TRBJ1-5; the match to TRBD1 covers 10 bases. CDR3 size: 15 residues. V lost 2 bases and J lost 6; bases outside the gene matches: 7. Germline V CDR1 and CDR2: DFQATT, SNEGSKA (reference sequence).

There are a few counts of this clonotype. The chain employs TRBV5-6 and TRBJ1-1, with D hard to call. Trimming stripped 5 bases from V and 1 base from J, with 3 bases between. This CDR3 has 11 residues. Germline V lookup: CDR1 SGHDT, CDR2 YYEEEE. DNA of the CDR3: TGTGCCAGCAGGAAGAACACTGAAGCTTTCTTT. Its translation: CASRKNTEAFF.

The chain combines TRBV7-8 with TRBJ2-7; perhaps TRBD1 as D (5 bases). This CDR3 has 13 amino acids. CDR1 and CDR2 from the germline V gene are SGHVS and FQNEAQ. Trimming removed 3 bases from V and 2 bases from J, with 8 bases in between. The CDR3 DNA follows: TGTGCCAGCAGCTTGCGACAGACCTACGAGCAGTACGTC. It yields the protein CASSLRQTYEQYV.

This clonotype turned up a few times. The V and J genes are TRBV20-1 and TRBJ1-1, with D unclear. CDR1 is DFQATT, CDR2 SNEGSKA, per germline (reference sequence). The CDR3 sequence is 11 residues long. Between the trimmed V and J ends, which lost 3 bases and 8 bases, there was a span of 10 bases. In nucleotides, the CDR3 is TGCAGTGCTAGCCGTCGACAAGAAGCTTTCTTT. Encoded protein: CSASRRQEAFF.

This clonotype was seen at least ten times. The rearrangement joins TRBV9 to TRBJ2-1; D not certain. The CDR3 runs to 11 residues. Germline CDR1 reads SGDLS; CDR2 reads YYNGEE. With 3 bases removed from V and 4 bases from J, the gap between germline ends came to 2 bases. The CDR3, as DNA: TGTGCCAGCAGCGGGTACAATGAGCAGTTCTTC. Translating gives CASSGYNEQFF. Based on the CDR3 plus reference TRBV9 and TRBJ2-1, the full variable domain is DSGVTQTPKHLITATGQRVTLRCSPRSGDLSVYWYQQSLDQGLQFLIQYYNGEERAKGNILERFSAQQFPDLHSELNLSSLELGDSALYFCASSGYNEQFFGPGTRLTVL.

The chain is built from TRBV6-2 or TRBV6-3 and TRBJ1-5; D is unresolved. Germline CDR1 is MNHEY and CDR2 is SVGEGT. V shed 1 base and J shed 7 bases, with 8 bases lying between them. This CDR3 spans 13 amino acids. The CDR3 region has the DNA TGTGCCAGCAGTTACTATAGGTTACAGCCCCAGCATTTT. It yields the protein CASSYYRLQPQHF.

The rearrangement links TRBV7-9 to TRBJ2-6; 10 bases are shared with TRBD1. The trim removed 4 bases at V and 4 bases at J, leaving 4 bases unmatched. The CDR3 length is 16 residues. Germline V gene sequence: CDR1 SEHNR, CDR2 FQNEAQ (reference sequence). The CDR3 here is CASSSGTGAGANVLTF. The CDR3 DNA reads as TGTGCCAGCAGCTCCGGGACAGGGGCCGGGGCCAACGTCCTGACTTTC.

This clonotype turned up a few times. The J gene is TRBJ2-7, the V gene TRBV7-9; 8 positions agree with TRBD1. V lost 5 bases, J lost 3 bases, and 18 bases stayed unmatched. Per germline, CDR1 SEHNR and CDR2 FQNEAQ (reference sequence). The CDR3 is 18 amino acids. In nucleotides, the CDR3 is TGTGCCAGCAGCCTCCGTTCCGGAACAGGGGGAGGTGACTACGAGCAGTACTTC. Translation gives CASSLRSGTGGGDYEQYF.

This clonotype was picked up a small number of times. The V gene is TRBV7-9, the J gene TRBJ2-1; 8 bases are a match to TRBD2. The V gene end was trimmed by 0 bases and the J gene end by 8 bases; junction bases not matched to a gene: 12. CDR3 size: 17 residues. Germline lookup yields CDR1 SEHNR and CDR2 FQNEAQ (reference sequence). The CDR3 coding sequence is TGTGCCAGCAGCTTAGCTGCCGGGACTAGGACCGGCTATGAGCAGTTCTTC. Protein product: CASSLAAGTRTGYEQFF.

V usage is TRBV4-1 and J usage is TRBJ1-2; D remains unclear. V lost 2 bases and J 4 bases, leaving 14 bases between the germline ends. Germline V lookup: CDR1 MGHRA, CDR2 YSYEKL. The CDR3 runs 15 residues. CDR3 residues: CASSQPLGRIYGYTF. DNA for the CDR3: TGCGCCAGCAGCCAACCCTTAGGGCGGATCTATGGCTACACCTTC.

The V gene is TRBV20-1, the J gene TRBJ2-7, with 7 bases fitting TRBD1. The CDR3 consists of 12 residues. CDR1 and CDR2 from the germline V gene are DFQATT and SNEGSKA (reference sequence). V lost 6 bases, J lost 2 bases, and 4 bases stayed unmatched. CDR3 protein: CSARGTAYEQYV. The DNA for the CDR3 is TGCAGTGCAAGGGGGACAGCCTACGAGCAGTACGTC.

The V gene is TRBV4-3, the J gene TRBJ2-1, with 12 bases identical to TRBD2. Germline V CDR1 and CDR2: LGHNA, YSLEER. The CDR3 loop spans 18 amino acids. With V trimmed by 0 bases and J by 2 bases, 5 bases remained unmatched. The CDR3 DNA is TGCGCCAGCAGCCAAGATCGACTAGCGGGAGTCCCCTACAATGAGCAGTTCTTC. This gives the protein CASSQDRLAGVPYNEQFF.

The CDR3 region has the DNA TGTGCCACCAGTGATTTTGGGCAGCCCCAGCATTTT. Its translation is CATSDFGQPQHF. J is TRBJ1-5 and V is TRBV24-1, with no clear D. The germline V and J ends were trimmed by 1 base and 7 bases, with 4 bases remaining between them. This CDR3 region has 12 residues. Per the germline V gene, CDR1 is KGHDR and CDR2 is SFDVKD.

This clonotype appeared a few times. Written as DNA, the CDR3 is TGTGCCAGCAGGCTAGACAGGGGGACCACCGGGGAGCTGTTTTTT. Residues: CASRLDRGTTGELFF. The gene calls are TRBV6-6 and TRBJ2-2, with 9 nucleotides matching TRBD1. The J segment lost 4 bases and the V segment lost 6 bases, leaving 6 bases of the junction unmatched. Germline V gene sequence: CDR1 MNHNY, CDR2 SVGAGI (reference sequence). This CDR3 has 15 amino acids.